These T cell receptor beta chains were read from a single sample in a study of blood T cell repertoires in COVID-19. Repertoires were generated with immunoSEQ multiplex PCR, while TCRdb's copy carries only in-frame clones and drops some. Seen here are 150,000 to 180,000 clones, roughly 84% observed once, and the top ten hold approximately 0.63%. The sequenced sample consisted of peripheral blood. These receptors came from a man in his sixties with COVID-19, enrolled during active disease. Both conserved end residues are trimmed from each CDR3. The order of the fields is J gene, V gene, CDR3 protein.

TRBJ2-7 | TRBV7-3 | ASSLGDSRYEQY
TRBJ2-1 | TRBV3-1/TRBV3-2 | ASSPRRLAYNEQF
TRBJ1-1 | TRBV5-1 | ASSKTGVTNTEAF
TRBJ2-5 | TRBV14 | ASSRAAGGVETQY
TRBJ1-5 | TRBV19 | ARPNRGRQPQH
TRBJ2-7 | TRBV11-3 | ASSLDGGGYEQY
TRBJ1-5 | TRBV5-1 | ASSHDRASQPQH
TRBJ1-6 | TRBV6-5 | ASNSQQGYNSPLH
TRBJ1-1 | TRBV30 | AYGQQSEAF
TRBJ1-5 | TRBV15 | ATSWGTGTGSNQPQH
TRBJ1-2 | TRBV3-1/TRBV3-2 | ASSQHNRTVSNYGYT
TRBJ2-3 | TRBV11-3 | ASSPTYRGQGIDTQY
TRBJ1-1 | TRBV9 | ASRKTGPYSEAF
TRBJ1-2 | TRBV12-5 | ASALGQGYGYT
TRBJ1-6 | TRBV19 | ASSIDLDRVNSPLH
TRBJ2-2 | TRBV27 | ASKSYTGELF
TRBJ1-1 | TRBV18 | ASSPNTIYTEAF
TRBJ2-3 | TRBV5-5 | AGSRDRAVTDTQY
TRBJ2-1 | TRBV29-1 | SGTRLAGNEQF
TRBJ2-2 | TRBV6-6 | ASSGQGISNTGELF
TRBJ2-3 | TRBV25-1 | ASSLTNSGRGTDTQY
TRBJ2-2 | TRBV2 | ASSDGQGGTGELF
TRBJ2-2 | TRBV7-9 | ASSFDINTGELF
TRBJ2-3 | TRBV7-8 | ASSSDSPGQY
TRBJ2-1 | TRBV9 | ASSVGSSGGAVEQF
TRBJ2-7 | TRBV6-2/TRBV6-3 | ASSRAGGWYEQY
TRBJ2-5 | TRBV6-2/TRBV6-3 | ASSWGEHFSETQY
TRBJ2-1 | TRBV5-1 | ASSLGLAGVNEQF
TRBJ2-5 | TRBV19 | ASSIDATGIKPETQY
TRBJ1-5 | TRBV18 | ASSPGTGINQPQH
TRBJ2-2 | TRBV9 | ASSVRLTGELF
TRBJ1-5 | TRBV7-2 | ASSLIREGQPQH
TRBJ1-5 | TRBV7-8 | ASSLGQRTEGGQPQH
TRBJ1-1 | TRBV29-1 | SVDSQGRNTEAF
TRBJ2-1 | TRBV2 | ASSESGSSYNEQF
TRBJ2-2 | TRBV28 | ASSPGGLASYTGELF
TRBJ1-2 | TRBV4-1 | ASSLWDTPNYGYT
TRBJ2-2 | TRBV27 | ASSLYSSGAVNTGELF
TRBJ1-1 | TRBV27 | ASNNPNTEAF
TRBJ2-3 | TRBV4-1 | ASSRPPIAGDPDTQY
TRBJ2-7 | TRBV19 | ASSNSGGEQY
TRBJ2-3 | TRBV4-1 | ASSLLLKDTQY
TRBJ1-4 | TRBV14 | ASSQVARATNEKLF
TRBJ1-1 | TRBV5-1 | ASSSGQGMNTEAF
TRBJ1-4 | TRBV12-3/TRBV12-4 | ASSLEGIDLF
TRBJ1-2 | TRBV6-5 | ASRRDPGFDGYT
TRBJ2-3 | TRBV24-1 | ATSASGGTDTQY
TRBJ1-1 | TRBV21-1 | ASSHKNTEAF
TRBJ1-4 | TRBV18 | ASSPQQSNEKLF
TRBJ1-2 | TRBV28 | ASTWGGYGYT
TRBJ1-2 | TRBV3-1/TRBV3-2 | ASSRGQVGYT
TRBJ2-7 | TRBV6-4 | ASSEGQGAGVQY
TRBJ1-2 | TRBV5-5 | ASSPRQGALYGYT
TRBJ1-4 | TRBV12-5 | ASGLTPRGGLATNEKLF
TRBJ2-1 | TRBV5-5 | ASSSPVTSGPHEQF